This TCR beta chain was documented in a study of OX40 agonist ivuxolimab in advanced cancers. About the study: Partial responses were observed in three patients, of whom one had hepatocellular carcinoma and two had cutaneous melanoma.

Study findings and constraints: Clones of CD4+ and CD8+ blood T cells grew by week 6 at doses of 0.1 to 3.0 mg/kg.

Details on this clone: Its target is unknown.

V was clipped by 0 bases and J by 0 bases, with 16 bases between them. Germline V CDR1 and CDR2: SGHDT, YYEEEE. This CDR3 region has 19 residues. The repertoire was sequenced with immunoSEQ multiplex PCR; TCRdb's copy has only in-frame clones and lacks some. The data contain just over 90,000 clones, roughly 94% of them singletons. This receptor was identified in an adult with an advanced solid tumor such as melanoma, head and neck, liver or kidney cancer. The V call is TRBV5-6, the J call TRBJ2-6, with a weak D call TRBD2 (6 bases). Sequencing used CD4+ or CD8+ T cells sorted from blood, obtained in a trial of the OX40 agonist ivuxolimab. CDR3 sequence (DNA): TGTGCCAGCAGCTTGGGACCGGGACTTGCCGACTCTGGGGCCAACGTCCTGACTTTC. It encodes CASSLGPGLADSGANVLTF.